This T cell receptor (beta chain) was captured in a study of cytomegalovirus exposure and HLA in healthy donors. V dropped 1 base and J dropped 3 bases, with 10 bases sitting between them. The CDR3 covers 14 residues. Germline values: CDR1 SNHLY, CDR2 FYNNEI. The primer mix had 60 Vbeta and 13 Jbeta primers. Sequencing used immunoSEQ multiplex PCR; TCRdb keeps in-frame clones, though not all of them. This table has some 150,000 clones, 76% appearing once. Sequenced: PBMCs. The chain has TRBV2 and TRBJ2-7; the D is unclear. The TCR comes from a female donor in good health and CMV-seropositive. DNA for the CDR3: TGTGCCAGCAGTGAAGGCGCCCTGTACTACGAGCAGTACTTC. It is translated as CASSEGALYYEQYF.